The T cell receptor beta chain described here comes from a study of T cell responses to AZD1222 COVID-19 vaccine. Across the study: Pooled samples include second doses given at about 4 or 12 weeks.

This clone was picked up a small number of times. Assay used: immunoSEQ multiplex PCR; TCRdb lists only in-frame clones, some missing. The top ten hold about 2% of the sample, which has about 86,000 clones, roughly nine tenths seen once. The origin of this receptor is an adult in good health. Sample: peripheral blood, taken on day 0 of AZD1222 vaccination.

The CDR3 loop reads CASRSGTYNEQFF. The CDR3 coding sequence is TGTGCCAGCAGAAGCGGGACCTACAATGAGCAGTTCTTC. The V call is TRBV6-6, the J call TRBJ2-1; 7 positions agree with TRBD2. Germline V gives CDR1 MNHNY, CDR2 SVGAGI (reference sequence). The CDR3 spans 13 residues. The ends lost 6 bases at V and 2 bases at J; junction bases unmatched: 1.